The clone carrying this TCR beta chain is a singleton in its sample. The entry originates in a study of STAT5B mutations in CD4+ large granular lymphocyte leukemia. This CDR3 has 20 residues. Germline CDR1 and CDR2: SGDLS and YYNGEE. V lost 1 base, J lost 0 bases, and 13 bases stayed unmatched. TCRdb keeps only in-frame clones here, not all; method: immunoSEQ multiplex PCR. The data show fewer than 35,000 clones, 70% to 90% seen once. The origin of this receptor is a human donor in good health. J is TRBJ2-6 and V is TRBV9; 7 bases line up with TRBD1. The sequenced sample consisted of CD4+ T cells from blood buffy coats. CDR3 amino acids: CASSVSRGLLRLSGANVLTF. As DNA, the CDR3 is TGTGCCAGCAGCGTAAGTAGGGGGCTACTTCGTCTCTCTGGGGCCAACGTCCTGACTTTC.